This T cell receptor (beta chain) stems from a study of response to subunit inactivated influenza vaccine. Findings and caveats of the study: It was suggested by the authors that few new T cells are recruited by each seasonal influenza vaccination.

With respect to this clonotype: What it recognizes is unknown.

Each CDR3 protein gets one entry after TCRdb re-called the RT-PCR reads with MiXCR. The sample holds fewer than 250,000 distinct CDR3 sequences, around an eighth seen once. The source of this sequence is a man aged 50-59 years who received an inactivated influenza vaccine. The material was CD8+ T cells sorted from PBMCs, obtained about 5 days after vaccination.

This CDR3 is CASSQEEHTYEQYF. In nucleotides, the CDR3 is TGTGCCAGCAGCCAAGAAGAGCACACCTACGAGCAGTACTTC. This chain links TRBV4-2 with TRBJ2-7; no clear D. CDR1 is LGHNA, CDR2 YNFKEQ, per germline. The CDR3 runs to 14 residues. Trimming took off 0 bases at V and 2 bases at J, with 8 bases between the two ends.